This T cell receptor (beta chain) was captured by sequencing in a study of vaccination and CD4 T cells after COVID-19. Study-level information: A median of around 70 days (range 14 to 241) separated dose two from the taking of post-vaccine samples. Sampling occurred at day 14 and days 161 to 241 post-vaccination in three convalescent patients.

TCRdb itself ran the PCR reads through MiXCR, one entry per CDR3 protein. In the table there are about 28,000 distinct CDR3 sequences, roughly 45% of which are singletons. Time point given: late sampling 161 to 241 days after vaccination in a few convalescent patients. PCR-confirmed positives ranged from March to December 2020, preceding US Alpha, Beta and Delta variants. This CDR3 has 13 residues. V shed 4 bases and J shed 1 base, with 7 bases lying between them. The receptor's source is a human donor who had recovered from COVID-19. This chain uses TRBV12-3 or TRBV12-4 with TRBJ1-1; D remains unclear. The sample was CD4+ T cells from blood, taken about 7 months after SARS-CoV-2 vaccination. The CDR3 is CASSWVENTEAFF. The CDR3 nucleotides are TGTGCCAGCAGTTGGGTAGAGAACACTGAAGCTTTCTTT.